This T cell receptor (beta chain) was identified during a study of blood T cell repertoires in COVID-19. Using immunoSEQ multiplex PCR, the repertoire was profiled, and TCRdb retains in-frame clones only, with some absent. The sample lists about 170,000 clones; around 85% were seen once. CDR1 is MNHEY, CDR2 SVGAGI, per germline. The CDR3 sequence is 14 residues long. With 7 bases removed from V and 2 bases from J, the gap between germline ends came to 12 bases. This clone was detected only once. V gene TRBV6-5 combines with J gene TRBJ1-5, with a possible D match to TRBD1 (6 bases). This sequence originates from a man aged 55 to 70 who had recovered from COVID-19. The sequenced material came from peripheral blood. The CDR3 DNA follows: TGTGCCAGCAAACGAGGGGGAGGCAATCAGCCCCAGCATTTT. Its translation: CASKRGGGNQPQHF.